This is a list of T cell receptor beta chains from one sample in a study of radiotherapy plus CTLA-4 blockade in lung cancer. Libraries were prepared by immunoSEQ multiplex PCR; TCRdb keeps only in-frame clonotypes and omits some of them. The repertoire has over 70,000 clones, around 86% of them found once; the top ten carry just over 2%. Sequences were derived from peripheral blood, sampled from a patient treated with radiotherapy plus ipilimumab. All receptors derive from a human donor with non-small cell lung cancer who had a partial response to radiotherapy plus ipilimumab. CDR3s include the opening cysteine and the closing phenylalanine or tryptophan. A D gene is named only where the DNA matches it firmly. Size tells how often a clone was seen (once, few, many) or the class of an expanded clone, and some rows leave it out.

clone_size,d_call,j_call,v_call,cdr3_nt,cdr3_aa
NA,NA,TRBJ1-2,TRBV14,TGTGCCAGCAGCCAAGCCCCGGCTGGAGGCCCTAACTATGGCTACACCTTC,CASSQAPAGGPNYGYTF
few,NA,TRBJ1-1,TRBV6-5,TGTGCCAGCAGCGAACATAAACCTAACACTGAAGCTTTCTTT,CASSEHKPNTEAFF
NA,NA,TRBJ2-1,TRBV11-3,TGTGCCAGCAGCTCGGTGGGTAGGGGTCTTAGGGACAATGAGCAGTTCTTC,CASSSVGRGLRDNEQFF
NA,NA,TRBJ1-5,TRBV2,TGTGCCAGCGGGCCGGGGAGTAGCAATCAGCCCCAGCATTTT,CASGPGSSNQPQHF
NA,TRBD2,TRBJ2-3,TRBV27,TGTGCCAGCAGTCCCTCGCTAGCGGGAGTAGATACGCAGTATTTT,CASSPSLAGVDTQYF
once,NA,TRBJ2-3,TRBV30,TGTGCCTGGACCCACACCGGCAGGGCGTTAGGGGATACGCAGTATTTT,CAWTHTGRALGDTQYF
NA,NA,TRBJ1-1,TRBV5-5,TGTGCCAGCAGCTTAGGGGGGAACACTGAAGCTTTCTTT,CASSLGGNTEAFF
NA,TRBD2,TRBJ2-5,TRBV28,TGTGCCAGCAGTTTATCGGGCGGGGGTACCATAGAGACCCAGTACTTC,CASSLSGGGTIETQYF
NA,TRBD2,TRBJ2-1,TRBV5-1,TGCGCCAGCAGCCTCAATGCGGGAGCCTATGAGCAGTTCTTC,CASSLNAGAYEQFF
NA,TRBD2,TRBJ2-1,TRBV6-5,TGTGCCAGCAGGACTAGCGGGAGGAGTTTTCCGTTCTTC,CASRTSGRSFPFF
few,NA,TRBJ1-1,TRBV6-6,TGTGCCAGCAGTCTCCTTCGGTCTGAAGCTTTCTTT,CASSLLRSEAFF
NA,NA,TRBJ2-3,TRBV27,TGTGCCAGCAGTTTATTACGGGGTACCAATGGCGCAGATACGCAGTATTTT,CASSLLRGTNGADTQYF
NA,NA,TRBJ2-1,TRBV4-3,TGCGCCAGCAGCCAAGATAGGTCTAGACACAATGAGCAGTTCTTC,CASSQDRSRHNEQFF
NA,NA,TRBJ2-7,TRBV9,TGTGCCAGCAGCGTAGGCCGGGAGCAGTACTTC,CASSVGREQYF
NA,TRBD1,TRBJ1-3,TRBV11-2,TGTGCCAGCAGCTTAGATCCCGGACAGGGGTTTGGAAACACCATATATTTT,CASSLDPGQGFGNTIYF